The 18 T cell receptor beta chains given below trace back to one sample, sequenced in a study of shared clonotypes between healthy human individuals. Libraries were prepared by immunoSEQ multiplex PCR; TCRdb keeps only in-frame clonotypes and omits some of them. The sample lists about a million clones; around 76% were seen once. Specimen: memory CD4+ T cells sorted from blood. Regarding subset: CD45RA-negative fraction. Receptor source: a man aged 18-30 years in good health.

This chain links TRBV7-8 with TRBJ1-2, with no clear D. V gave up 7 bases and J gave up 1 base, with 10 bases separating them. Per the germline V gene, CDR1 is SGHVS and CDR2 is FQNEAQ. This CDR3 comprises 13 residues. The chain's CDR3 is CASIPLINYGYTF. The CDR3 nucleotides are TGTGCCAGCATCCCCCTCATTAACTATGGCTACACCTTC.

J is TRBJ2-5 and V is TRBV5-1, with 8 positions matching TRBD1. The germline V gene has CDR1 SGHRS and CDR2 YFSETQ. V dropped 4 bases and J dropped 0; count of bases not matched to a gene: 5. The length of the CDR3 is 15 residues. The CDR3 loop is CASSPGQANQETQYF. CDR3 nucleotides: TGCGCCAGCAGCCCGGGACAGGCAAACCAAGAGACCCAGTACTTC.

The DNA for the CDR3 is TGTGCCAGCAGTTCCGCCAGGGGCTTCTACGAGCAGTACTTC. This sequence encodes CASSSARGFYEQYF. The chain carries TRBV27 and TRBJ2-7, with D possibly being TRBD1 (6 bases). The V gene lost 4 bases and the J gene lost 3 bases, with 13 bases spanning the gap. The CDR3 runs to 14 residues. Germline assignment: CDR1 MNHEY and CDR2 SMNVEV (reference sequence).

This chain uses TRBV6-1 with TRBJ2-2, with D perhaps TRBD2 (5 bases). Deletions cut 2 bases from V and 5 bases from J, with 15 bases between. CDR1 MNHNS and CDR2 SASEGT come from the germline V gene. The CDR3 loop spans 16 amino acids. The CDR3 loop reads CASSEIEPTRTGELFF. The CDR3 DNA sequence: TGTGCCAGCAGTGAAATTGAACCCACTAGAACCGGGGAGCTGTTTTTT.

This clone was detected ten times or more. The rearrangement joins TRBV2 to TRBJ1-2, with 7 bases matching TRBD1. Trimming at V came to 6 bases and at J to 8 bases, leaving 15 bases not matched to a gene. Germline V lookup: CDR1 SNHLY, CDR2 FYNNEI. This CDR3 has 15 amino acids. The CDR3 sequence is CASRAVQGPSGGYTF. In nucleotides, the CDR3 is TGTGCCAGCAGGGCGGTACAGGGGCCGTCGGGCGGCTACACCTTC.

This clone occurred a few times. The chain is built from TRBV5-4 and TRBJ1-4, with 9 bases that match TRBD1. The germline gives CDR1 SGHNT, CDR2 YYREEE (reference sequence). CDR3 size: 16 residues. V lost 4 bases and J lost 3; bases outside the gene matches: 7. The CDR3 DNA is TGTGCCAGCAGCGCAGGACAGGGGAGGTCTAATGAAAAACTGTTTTTT. Protein sequence: CASSAGQGRSNEKLFF. Filled out from reference TRBV5-4 and TRBJ1-4, the complete variable domain reads ETGVTQSPTHLIKTRGQQVTLRCSSQSGHNTVSWYQQALGQGPQFIFQYYREEENGRGNFPPRFSGLQFPNYSSELNVNALELDDSALYLCASSAGQGRSNEKLFFGSGTQLSVL.

CDR3 protein: CASSNRDSSPLHF. The CDR3 DNA reads as TGTGCCAGTAGTAACAGGGATAGTTCACCCCTCCACTTT. The V and J genes are TRBV19 and TRBJ1-6; TRBD1 might be the D (6 bases). V shed 4 bases and J shed 9 bases, with 10 bases lying between them. This CDR3 spans 13 amino acids. The germline V gene has CDR1 LNHDA and CDR2 SQIVND (reference sequence).

This clone was seen a single time. The same CDR3 arises from other DNA sequences in this sample as well. The rearrangement uses TRBV30 and TRBJ1-3; D not resolved. The CDR3 is 13 amino acids. V lost 2 bases to trimming and J lost 4 bases, with 9 bases between them. Germline V gene sequence: CDR1 GTSNPN, CDR2 SVGIG (reference sequence). The CDR3 reads CAWSTGNGNTIYF. The CDR3 coding sequence is TGTGCCTGGAGTACGGGGAACGGAAACACCATATATTTT.

CDR3 nucleotides: TGTGCCAGCAGCCATGGAGGGAATGAGCAGTTCTTC. Its translation is CASSHGGNEQFF. V and J are TRBV11-1 and TRBJ2-1, with D perhaps matching TRBD2 (6 bases). This CDR3 has 12 amino acids. Germline loops: CDR1 SGHAT, CDR2 FQDESV (reference sequence). V shed 5 bases and J shed 7 bases, with 9 bases lying between them.

The gene calls are TRBV2 and TRBJ1-1, with a weak D call TRBD1 (5 bases). This CDR3 region has 14 residues. Trimming shortened V by 6 bases and J by 1 base, and 12 bases separated the two germline ends. Germline V gives CDR1 SNHLY, CDR2 FYNNEI. The CDR3 protein is CASRGDSGNTEAFF. CDR3 bases: TGTGCCAGCAGGGGGGACTCCGGGAACACTGAAGCTTTCTTT. The complete variable domain, with remaining parts taken from reference TRBV2 and TRBJ1-1, reads EPEVTQTPSHQVTQMGQEVILRCVPISNHLYFYWYRQILGQKVEFLVSFYNNEISEKSEIFDDQFSVERPDGSNFTLKIRSTKLEDSAMYFCASRGDSGNTEAFFGQGTRLTVV.

This clone came up a few times. This chain uses TRBV9 with TRBJ1-1, with a tentative D call TRBD1 (5 bases). The germline gives CDR1 SGDLS, CDR2 YYNGEE. Trimming cost V 4 bases and J 5 bases, with 18 bases left between them. The CDR3 loop spans 15 amino acids. The CDR3 loop is CASSKEGSRGTEAFF. In DNA form, the CDR3 reads TGTGCCAGCAGCAAAGAGGGGTCTCGGGGAACTGAAGCTTTCTTT.

This clone was observed many times. The genes are TRBV7-2 and TRBJ1-2; no firm D call. Germline lookup yields CDR1 SGHTA and CDR2 FQGNSA. Deletions cut 3 bases from V and 6 bases from J, with 14 bases between. This CDR3 has 14 amino acids. The CDR3 region has the DNA TGTGCCAGCAGCTTGGGGTTCGTTGAGGATGGCTACACCTTC. Translation gives CASSLGFVEDGYTF.

This clone was observed once. V usage is TRBV5-1 and J usage is TRBJ1-4; maybe TRBD1 (5 bases). The CDR3 is 16 amino acids. V gave up 4 bases and J gave up 4 bases, with 17 bases separating them. Per the germline V gene, CDR1 is SGHRS and CDR2 is YFSETQ. The CDR3 region is CASSPGQGKGNEKLFF. CDR3 in DNA: TGCGCCAGCAGCCCCGGCCAGGGTAAGGGTAATGAAAAACTGTTTTTT.

With respect to this clone: Other nucleotide sequences from this sample produce the same CDR3. This chain uses TRBV7-9 with TRBJ1-5; TRBD1 matches 7 bases. From germline, CDR1 is SEHNR and CDR2 FQNEAQ (reference sequence). The CDR3 totals 13 residues. J lost 7 bases, V lost 2 bases, and 2 bases had no gene match. CDR3 bases: TGTGCCAGCAGCTTACAGGGGGGGCAGCCCCAGCATTTT. As protein: CASSLQGGQPQHF.

This clone appeared a few times. The gene calls are TRBV7-9 and TRBJ1-5; D is unresolved. CDR3 size: 14 residues. The germline gives CDR1 SEHNR, CDR2 FQNEAQ (reference sequence). The V and J ends lost 1 base and 6 bases respectively, with 10 bases between them. CDR3 DNA: TGTGCCAGCAGCTTAGGAGGGCAAGGTCAGCCCCAGCATTTT. The encoded protein is CASSLGGQGQPQHF. Variable domain in full (rest from reference TRBV7-9 and TRBJ1-5): DTGVSQNPRHKITKRGQNVTFRCDPISEHNRLYWYRQTLGQGPEFLTYFQNEAQLEKSRLLSDRFSAERPKGSFSTLEIQRTEQGDSAMYLCASSLGGQGQPQHFGDGTRLSIL.

This clone has just a few counts. This rearrangement joins TRBV27 to TRBJ1-5; the match to TRBD1 covers 8 bases. With 6 bases clipped from V and 6 bases from J, the junction kept 7 bases outside the gene matches. The germline gives CDR1 MNHEY, CDR2 SMNVEV (reference sequence). CDR3 size: 14 residues. CDR3 DNA sequence: TGTGCCAGCAGGATGACAGGGGAATCTCAGCCCCAGCATTTT. It encodes CASRMTGESQPQHF.

As DNA, the CDR3 is TGTGCCAGCCCTATACTAGCGGGGGTAGGAAGAGAGACCCAGTACTTC. It specifies CASPILAGVGRETQYF. This sequence joins TRBV27 and TRBJ2-5; 11 bases map to TRBD2. Losses at the gene ends were 8 bases for V and 4 bases for J; bases not matched to a gene: 12. The germline gives CDR1 MNHEY, CDR2 SMNVEV (reference sequence). CDR3 length equals 16 residues.

Note on this clone: This clone may be a read error of a much larger clone one base away. Other DNA sequences in the same sample also yield this CDR3. V gene TRBV11-2 combines with J gene TRBJ2-7; D gene uncertain. The ends were cut back, 5 bases at V and 1 base at J, with 3 bases in the middle. CDR1 is SGHAT and CDR2 is FQNNGV in the germline V gene. The CDR3 runs to 11 residues. The CDR3 nucleotides are TGTGCCAGCAGCCCATCCTACGAGCAGTACTTC. Protein product: CASSPSYEQYF.